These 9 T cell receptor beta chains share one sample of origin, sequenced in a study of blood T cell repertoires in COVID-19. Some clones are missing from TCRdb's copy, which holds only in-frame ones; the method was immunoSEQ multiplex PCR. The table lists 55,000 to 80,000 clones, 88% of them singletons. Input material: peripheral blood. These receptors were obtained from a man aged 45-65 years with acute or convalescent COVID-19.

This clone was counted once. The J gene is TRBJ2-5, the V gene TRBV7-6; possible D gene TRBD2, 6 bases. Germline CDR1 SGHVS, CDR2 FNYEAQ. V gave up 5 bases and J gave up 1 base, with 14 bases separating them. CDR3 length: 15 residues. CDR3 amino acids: CASSVTRGVQETQYF. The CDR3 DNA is TGTGCCAGCAGCGTGACTAGAGGGGTCCAAGAGACCCAGTACTTC.

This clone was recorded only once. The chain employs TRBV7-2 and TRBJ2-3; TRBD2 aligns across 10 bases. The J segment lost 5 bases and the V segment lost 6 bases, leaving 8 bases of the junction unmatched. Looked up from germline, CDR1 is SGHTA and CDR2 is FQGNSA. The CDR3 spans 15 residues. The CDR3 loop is CASRLPGLARDTQYF. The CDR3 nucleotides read TGTGCCAGCAGATTGCCGGGACTAGCGAGAGATACGCAGTATTTT.

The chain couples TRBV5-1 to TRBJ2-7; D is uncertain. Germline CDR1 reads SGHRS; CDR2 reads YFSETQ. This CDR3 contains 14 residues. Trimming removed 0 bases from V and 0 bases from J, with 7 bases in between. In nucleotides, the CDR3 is TGCGCCAGCAGCTTGGAAGTACTCTCCTACGAGCAGTACTTC. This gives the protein CASSLEVLSYEQYF.

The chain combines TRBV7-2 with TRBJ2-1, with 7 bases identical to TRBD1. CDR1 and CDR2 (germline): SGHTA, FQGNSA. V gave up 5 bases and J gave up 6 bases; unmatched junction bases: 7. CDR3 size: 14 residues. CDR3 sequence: CASSPRQGVNEQFF. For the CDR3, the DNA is TGTGCCAGCAGCCCCCGACAGGGCGTCAATGAGCAGTTCTTC. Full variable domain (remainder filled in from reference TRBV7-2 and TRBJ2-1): GAGVSQSPSNKVTEKGKDVELRCDPISGHTALYWYRQSLGQGLEFLIYFQGNSAPDKSGLPSDRFSAERTGGSVSTLTIQRTQQEDSAVYLCASSPRQGVNEQFFGPGTRLTVL.

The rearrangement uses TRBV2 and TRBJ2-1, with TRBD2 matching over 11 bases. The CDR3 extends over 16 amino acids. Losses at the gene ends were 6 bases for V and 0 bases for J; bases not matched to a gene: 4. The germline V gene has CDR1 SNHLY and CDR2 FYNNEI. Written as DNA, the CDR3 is TGTGCCAGCAGGGGACTAGCGGACCCCTCCTACAATGAGCAGTTCTTC. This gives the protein CASRGLADPSYNEQFF.

The CDR3 protein is CASSVESRVSSEAFF. In nucleotides, the CDR3 is TGTGCCAGCAGCGTAGAATCCAGGGTAAGCTCTGAAGCTTTCTTT. J is TRBJ1-1 and V is TRBV9; D may be TRBD1 (5 bases). V lost 0 bases, J lost 6 bases, and 15 bases lay in between. The CDR3 length is 15 residues. Germline V gene sequence: CDR1 SGDLS, CDR2 YYNGEE.

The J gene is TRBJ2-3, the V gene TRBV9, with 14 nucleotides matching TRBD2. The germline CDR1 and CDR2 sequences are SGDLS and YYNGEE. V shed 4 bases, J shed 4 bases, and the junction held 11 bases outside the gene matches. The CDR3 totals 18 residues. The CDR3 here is CASSIRPTSGGAADTQYF. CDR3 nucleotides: TGTGCCAGCAGCATACGACCGACTAGCGGGGGGGCTGCAGATACGCAGTATTTT.

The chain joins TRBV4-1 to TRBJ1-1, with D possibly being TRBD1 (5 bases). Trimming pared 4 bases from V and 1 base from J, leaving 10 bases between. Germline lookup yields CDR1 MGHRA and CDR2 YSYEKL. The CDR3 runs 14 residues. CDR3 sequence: CASSPAQGNTEAFF. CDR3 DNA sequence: TGCGCCAGCAGCCCTGCCCAGGGGAACACTGAAGCTTTCTTT.

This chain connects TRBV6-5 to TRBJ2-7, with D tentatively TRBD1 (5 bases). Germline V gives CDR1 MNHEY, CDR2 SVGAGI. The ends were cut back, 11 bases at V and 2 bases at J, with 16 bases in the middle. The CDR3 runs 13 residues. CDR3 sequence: CASSAREAYEQYF. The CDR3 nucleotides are TGTGCCTCAAGTGCCAGGGAAGCCTACGAGCAGTACTTC.